These 16 T cell receptor beta chains originate from one sample sequenced in a study of OX40 agonist ivuxolimab in advanced cancers. Assay: immunoSEQ multiplex PCR; the TCRdb copy retains only in-frame clones and omits some. The repertoire holds approximately 99,000 clones, with around 90% as singletons. Sample: CD4+ or CD8+ T cells sorted from blood, taken in a trial of the OX40 agonist ivuxolimab. These receptors all stem from an adult with an advanced solid tumor such as melanoma, head and neck, liver or kidney cancer.

The rearrangement uses TRBV9 and TRBJ1-2; tentatively, D is TRBD1 (6 bases). From germline, CDR1 is SGDLS and CDR2 YYNGEE. V lost 3 bases and J 0 bases, leaving 27 bases between the germline ends. This CDR3 region has 20 residues. The CDR3 bases are TGTGCCAGCAGCGCGAGGTCCCATCACAGGGAACGGGATGCTAACTATGGCTACACCTTC. Its translation is CASSARSHHRERDANYGYTF.

The rearrangement joins TRBV5-5 to TRBJ2-7, with 10 bases identical to TRBD1. CDR1 SGHKS and CDR2 YYEKEE come from the germline V gene (reference sequence). The CDR3 contains 15 residues. V trimming: 4 bases; J trimming: 3 bases; junction bases outside the gene matches: 7. The CDR3 DNA reads TGTGCCAGCAGCCTCGGGACAGGGGTAATCTACGAGCAGTACTTC. Translating it yields CASSLGTGVIYEQYF.

The chain combines TRBV11-2 with TRBJ2-1; 8 nucleotides agree with TRBD2. CDR1 SGHAT and CDR2 FQNNGV come from the germline V gene. Trimming removed 5 bases from V and 7 bases from J; junction bases left unmatched: 13. This CDR3 contains 16 residues. In nucleotides, the CDR3 is TGTGCCAGCAGCCCCCGGGGTAGCGGGGTAGGGAATGAGCAGTTCTTC. Amino acid sequence: CASSPRGSGVGNEQFF.

The chain combines TRBV9 with TRBJ2-7; a possible D gene is TRBD1 (8 bases). V was pared by 4 bases and J by 4 bases, with 18 bases between. The CDR3 extends over 15 amino acids. The germline CDR1 and CDR2 sequences are SGDLS and YYNGEE. The CDR3 loop is CASSQGAGGGYEQYF. The CDR3 nucleotides read TGTGCCAGCAGCCAGGGGGCAGGGGGAGGGTACGAGCAGTACTTC. Complete variable domain (other parts from reference TRBV9 and TRBJ2-7): DSGVTQTPKHLITATGQRVTLRCSPRSGDLSVYWYQQSLDQGLQFLIQYYNGEERAKGNILERFSAQQFPDLHSELNLSSLELGDSALYFCASSQGAGGGYEQYFGPGTRLTVT.

The chain joins TRBV6-1 to TRBJ2-7; TRBD2 agrees at 12 bases. The germline gives CDR1 MNHNS, CDR2 SASEGT. CDR3 size: 15 residues. After removal of 3 bases from V and 4 bases from J, the junction contained 4 bases not matched to a gene. CDR3 loop: CASSDPGLAGYEQYF. CDR3 nucleotides: TGTGCCAGCAGTGATCCCGGACTAGCGGGATACGAGCAGTACTTC.

The rearrangement links TRBV6-5 to TRBJ1-5; D is undetermined. V gave up 6 bases and J gave up 6 bases, with 15 bases separating them. Germline CDR1 and CDR2: MNHEY and SVGAGI. This CDR3 contains 14 residues. The CDR3 DNA reads as TGTGCCAGCAGCCCGGAACACCGGGGTCAGCCCCAGCATTTT. The encoded protein is CASSPEHRGQPQHF.

The chain couples TRBV5-1 to TRBJ1-6; tentative D call: TRBD1 (5 bases). CDR3 length equals 15 residues. The V end was cut by 2 bases, the J end by 5 bases, with 11 bases between. From germline, CDR1 is SGHRS and CDR2 YFSETQ. CDR3 region: CASSLQEVNNSPLHF. For the CDR3, the DNA is TGCGCCAGCAGCTTACAGGAAGTGAATAATTCACCCCTCCACTTT.

The chain couples TRBV5-1 to TRBJ1-2; 8 bases line up with TRBD1. The CDR3 sequence is 15 residues long. Trimming took 3 bases from V and 4 from J; bases not matched to a gene: 8. The germline gives CDR1 SGHRS, CDR2 YFSETQ. The CDR3 DNA reads TGCGCCAGCAGCTCCGTGACAGGGGCGGGCTATGGCTACACCTTC. This codes for CASSSVTGAGYGYTF.

This sequence joins TRBV19 and TRBJ2-1; D remains ambiguous. From germline, CDR1 is LNHDA and CDR2 SQIVND (reference sequence). Trimming shortened V by 9 bases and J by 0 bases, and 6 bases separated the two germline ends. The CDR3 spans 12 residues. CDR3 protein: CASGFSYNEQFF. The CDR3 coding sequence is TGTGCCAGCGGGTTCTCCTACAATGAGCAGTTCTTC.

The CDR3 region is CASMRGDTDTQYF. The CDR3 DNA reads TGTGCCAGCATGAGGGGGGACACAGATACGCAGTATTTT. The gene calls are TRBV6-1 and TRBJ2-3; D is possibly TRBD1 or TRBD2 (6 bases each). The CDR3 extends over 13 amino acids. CDR1 and CDR2 (germline): MNHNS, SASEGT. V lost 7 bases to trimming and J lost 2 bases, with 10 bases between them.

This clone turned up a few times. The J gene is TRBJ2-7, the V gene TRBV7-3; D not resolved. The CDR3 spans 9 residues. V lost 8 bases and J 7 bases, leaving 6 bases between the germline ends. The germline gives CDR1 SGHTA, CDR2 FQGTGA. The CDR3 nucleotides are TGTGCCAGCGGGGAAGAGCAGTACTTC. It encodes CASGEEQYF.

V usage is TRBV11-3 and J usage is TRBJ2-2; D is uncertain. Trimming removed 1 base from V and 4 bases from J, with 7 bases in between. CDR1 is SGHNT and CDR2 is YENEEA in the germline V gene. The CDR3 length is 14 residues. The chain's CDR3 is CASSLGAVTGELFF. DNA of the CDR3: TGTGCCAGCAGCTTAGGGGCAGTCACCGGGGAGCTGTTTTTT. Supplemented by reference TRBV11-3 and TRBJ2-2, the full variable domain reads EAGVVQSPRYKIIEKKQPVAFWCNPISGHNTLYWYLQNLGQGPELLIRYENEEAVDDSQLPKDRFSAERLKGVDSTLKIQPAELGDSAVYLCASSLGAVTGELFFGEGSRLTVL.

V gene TRBV5-1 combines with J gene TRBJ1-2, with a tentative D call TRBD1 (5 bases). Germline CDR1 SGHRS, CDR2 YFSETQ. The CDR3 length is 14 residues. The V end lost 0 bases, the J end lost 8 bases, and 14 bases lay between the germline ends. The CDR3 here is CASSLVVRDDGYTF. The CDR3 DNA reads as TGCGCCAGCAGCTTGGTAGTCAGGGACGACGGCTACACCTTC.

V gene TRBV5-1 combines with J gene TRBJ1-2; TRBD1 agrees at 7 bases. Losses at the gene ends were 0 bases for V and 5 bases for J; bases not matched to a gene: 1. Germline V CDR1 and CDR2: SGHRS, YFSETQ. The CDR3 has 13 residues. DNA of the CDR3: TGCGCCAGCAGCTTGGACAGGGGATATGGCTACACCTTC. As protein: CASSLDRGYGYTF. Variable domain in full (rest from reference TRBV5-1 and TRBJ1-2): KAGVTQTPRYLIKTRGQQVTLSCSPISGHRSVSWYQQTPGQGLQFLFEYFSETQRNKGNFPGRFSGRQFSNSRSEMNVSTLELGDSALYLCASSLDRGYGYTFGSGTRLTVV.

This clone was seen a single time. The chain combines TRBV7-2 with TRBJ2-7, with D maybe TRBD2 (5 bases). The V and J ends lost 8 bases and 4 bases respectively, with 12 bases between them. Germline assignment: CDR1 SGHTA and CDR2 FQGNSA. This CDR3 spans 12 amino acids. The CDR3 here is CASSRSGYEQYF. The CDR3 DNA reads TGTGCCAGCTCCCGGAGCGGTTACGAGCAGTACTTC.

This clone was seen a handful of times. The CDR3 DNA follows: TGTGCCAGCAGCTTAGAGGCAGGGTGGACTGAAGCTTTCTTT. Its protein is CASSLEAGWTEAFF. The chain links TRBV7-9 to TRBJ1-1; possible D gene TRBD1, 5 bases. CDR1 and CDR2 from the germline V gene are SEHNR and FQNEAQ (reference sequence). This CDR3 is built from 14 residues. V lost 1 base, J lost 5 bases, and 11 bases lay in between.